The entry below gives a single T cell receptor (beta chain) sequence along with its context. Its antigen is as yet unknown. This CDR3 contains 16 residues. Germline loops: CDR1 SGHDT, CDR2 YYEEEE. The V and J ends lost 4 bases and 4 bases, in that order; junction bases with no gene match: 11. 13 Jbeta primers and 60 Vbeta primers were used for the PCR. Data came from immunoSEQ multiplex PCR; TCRdb stores just in-frame clones and leaves some out. The table lists more than 100,000 clones, over 75% of them singletons. This entry is derived from a study of cytomegalovirus exposure and HLA in healthy donors. Nobody wrote down the CMV serostatus of this donor. Overall study results and limits: Several of the most significant clusters appeared linked to common viral pathogens, based on a later analysis. By HLA locus, TCR association rates varied in a later analysis, with DRB1 showing the most and HLA-C the fewest.

The receptor's source is a human donor in good health. Material: PBMCs. The chain couples TRBV5-6 to TRBJ1-1; 9 nucleotides line up with TRBD1. The DNA for the CDR3 is TGTGCCAGCAGCGAAACAGGGGGCGCGAGGGGCACTGAAGCTTTCTTT. Its translation is CASSETGGARGTEAFF.